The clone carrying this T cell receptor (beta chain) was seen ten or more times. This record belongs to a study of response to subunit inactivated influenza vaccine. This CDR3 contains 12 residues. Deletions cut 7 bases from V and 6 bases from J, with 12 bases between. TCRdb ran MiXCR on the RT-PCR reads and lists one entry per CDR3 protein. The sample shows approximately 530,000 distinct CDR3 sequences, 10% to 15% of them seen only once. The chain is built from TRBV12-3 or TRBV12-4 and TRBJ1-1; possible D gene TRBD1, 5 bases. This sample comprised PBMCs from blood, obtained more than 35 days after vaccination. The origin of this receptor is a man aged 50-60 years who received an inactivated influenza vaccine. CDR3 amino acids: CASTQGRAEAFF. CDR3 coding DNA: TGTGCCAGCACCCAGGGACGGGCTGAAGCTTTCTTT.